The TCR beta chain under discussion was sequenced for a study of beta chain features in type 1 diabetes (dated by TCRdb to 2017 to 2018). Context from the whole study: Mean age, gender distribution, total cell number and subset yield did not differ between patients and healthy donors. The study compared the TCRB repertoires of sorted circulating CD4+ T cell subsets in recently diagnosed type 1 diabetes patients with those in matched healthy donors. Regulatory and stem cell-like memory subsets were obtained from only 8 patients and roughly eight healthy donors, while naive and central memory subsets were obtained from all 28 donors. A total of roughly 100 million sorted cells were examined across all samples, and the number of cells per subset was strongly correlated with RNA yield. General conclusions and limits of the study: Because small numbers of individuals were included in the HLA sub-analyses, any influence of HLA type on TCRB rearrangement was left unresolved. PCR might favor shorter templates, but patient and control samples were amplified and corrected together, so any skew would affect both groups equally. Fewer insertions and more nucleotide deletions at VDJ recombination sites were observed in patients with type 1 diabetes, implying thymic rearrangement abnormalities. In all four CD4+ subsets, TCRB CDR3 length was moderately but significantly shorter in type 1 diabetes patients. Because cDNA was sequenced instead of genomic DNA, highly expressing activated cells could be over-represented, though the groups showed no difference in activation or CD3 levels. Naive, central memory and regulatory TCRB repertoires appeared to be more similar among patients than among healthy donors.

Each donor gave one peripheral blood draw, averaging roughly 100 mL, which was collected into heparinised tubes. A BD FACSAria II and a panel including CD45RO, CCR7, CD25, CD127, CD95 and CD27 were used to sort naive, central memory, regulatory and stem cell-like memory CD4+ T cells. Purity was above 98% for every sorted population. PBMCs were isolated right away by Lymphoprep density gradient centrifugation and were stained directly, without culture. Samples were stained and sorted in pairs, with one healthy donor and one patient per experiment, so that batch effects were minimized. Details on this clone: The clone's antigen remains unknown. No base quality information exists; no much larger clone differs at one position.

The High Capacity cDNA Reverse Transcription Kit was used to reverse transcribe all of the isolated RNA, meaning that expressed TCRB transcripts were what got sequenced. Deep immunoSEQ sequencing was applied to naive, central memory and regulatory T cell samples, giving an average of roughly 3.5 million total reads per sample. After sorted cells were lysed in RLT buffer, RNA was extracted with DNase-treated RNeasy Micro or Mini kits, with the choice depending on cell number. Each cell subset was processed separately to prevent cross-contamination, with patient and healthy donor samples processed together. The immunoSEQ multiplex PCR was used to amplify TCRB sequences from cDNA, yielding 87-bp fragments that span the CDR3 region. Sequencing of the amplicons was done on the Illumina HiSeq platform. The published analysis was carried out like this. PCR bias was corrected computationally using synthetic template baselines, and reads within Hamming distance 2 were collapsed, with unmergeable singletons discarded. Reads were aligned against IMGT so that V, D and J genes, CDR3 length and insertions or deletions at six rearrangement sites could be assigned. Within each subset, clonotype counts were normalized to sorted cell number, after which true diversity and Gini coefficients were computed with the tcR R package. The overlap coefficient, calculated on TCRB nucleotide sequences, was used to quantify repertoire sharing. As a proxy for the pre-selection repertoire, out-of-frame TCRB sequences from naive cells were analyzed. This is the immuneACCESS table as TCRdb keeps it, with only in-frame sequences that have V and J called. A part of the clones is gone; compared with another copy, unresolved V genes explain less than half, and the rest is unexplained. V, J and clone size are taken as reported in that table, and D and trimming were inferred from the DNA itself. This sample has 450,000 or so clones in its table, and about an eighth of those were observed once. Clones ranked in the top ten supply 0.045% to 0.06% of the sample.

CDR1 and CDR2, per the germline V gene, are LGHNA and YSLEER. The CDR3 contains 14 residues, cysteine and phenylalanine counted. Only the CDR3 DNA stays, 42 bases, in frame from base 1. V gives up 0 bases and J gives up 4 bases, and the segment between their germline ends measures 7 bases. Recombination joined TRBV4-3 with TRBJ2-1, with the D gene not clear enough to name. The TCR comes from a woman younger than 35 in good health. Sequenced sample: naive CD4+ T cells from blood. The cell subset or site label on this specimen signifies: true naive CD4+ T cells. The CDR3 amino acid sequence is: CASSQDLEYNEQFF. The nucleotide sequence is given as TGCGCCAGCAGCCAAGATCTTGAGTACAATGAGCAGTTCTTC.